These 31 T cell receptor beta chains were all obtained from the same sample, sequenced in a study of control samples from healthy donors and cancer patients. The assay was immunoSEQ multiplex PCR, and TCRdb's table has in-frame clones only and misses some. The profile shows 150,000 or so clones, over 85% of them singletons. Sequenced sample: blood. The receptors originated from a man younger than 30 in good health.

CDR3 residues: CASSTRRPGGTNEKLFF. The CDR3 nucleotides read TGTGCCAGCAGCACACGTCGGCCCGGCGGTACTAATGAAAAACTGTTTTTT. The rearrangement uses TRBV7-9 and TRBJ1-4; D unclear. Trimming took off 5 bases at V and 2 bases at J, with 18 bases between the two ends. The germline V gene encodes CDR1 SEHNR and CDR2 FQNEAQ (reference sequence). This CDR3 is 17 amino acids long. The whole variable domain, remainder taken from reference TRBV7-9 and TRBJ1-4, is DTGVSQNPRHKITKRGQNVTFRCDPISEHNRLYWYRQTLGQGPEFLTYFQNEAQLEKSRLLSDRFSAERPKGSFSTLEIQRTEQGDSAMYLCASSTRRPGGTNEKLFFGSGTQLSVL.

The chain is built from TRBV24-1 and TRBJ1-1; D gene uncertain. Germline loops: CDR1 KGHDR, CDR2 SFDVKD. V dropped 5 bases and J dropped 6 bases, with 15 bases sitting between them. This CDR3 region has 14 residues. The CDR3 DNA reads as TGTGCCACCAGTGGGGAAGGCGGGGTGGCTGAAGCTTTCTTT. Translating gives CATSGEGGVAEAFF.

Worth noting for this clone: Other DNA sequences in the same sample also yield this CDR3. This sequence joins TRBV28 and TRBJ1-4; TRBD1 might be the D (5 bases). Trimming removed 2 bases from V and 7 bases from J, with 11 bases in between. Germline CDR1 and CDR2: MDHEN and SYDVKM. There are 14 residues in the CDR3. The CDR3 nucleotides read TGTGCCAGCAGTTTAAGGCAGGGAGGTGAAAAACTGTTTTTT. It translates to CASSLRQGGEKLFF.

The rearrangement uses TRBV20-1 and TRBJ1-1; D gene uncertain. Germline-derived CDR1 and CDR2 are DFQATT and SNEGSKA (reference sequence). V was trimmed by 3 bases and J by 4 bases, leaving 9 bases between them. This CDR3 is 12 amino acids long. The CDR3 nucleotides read TGCAGTGCTAGTATGCGGCGCACTGAAGCTTTCTTT. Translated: CSASMRRTEAFF.

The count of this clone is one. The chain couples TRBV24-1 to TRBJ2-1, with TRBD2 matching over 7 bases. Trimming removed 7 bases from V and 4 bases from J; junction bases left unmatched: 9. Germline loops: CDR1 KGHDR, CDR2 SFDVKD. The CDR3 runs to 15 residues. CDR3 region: CATSYSSGLYNEQFF. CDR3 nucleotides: TGTGCCACCAGCTACTCTAGCGGACTTTACAATGAGCAGTTCTTC.

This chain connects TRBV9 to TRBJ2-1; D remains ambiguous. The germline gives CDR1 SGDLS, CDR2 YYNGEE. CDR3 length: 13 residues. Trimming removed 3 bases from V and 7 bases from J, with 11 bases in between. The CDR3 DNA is TGTGCCAGCAGCGGATCAACGGTGAATGAGCAGTTCTTC. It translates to CASSGSTVNEQFF. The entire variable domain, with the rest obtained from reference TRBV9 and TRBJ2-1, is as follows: DSGVTQTPKHLITATGQRVTLRCSPRSGDLSVYWYQQSLDQGLQFLIQYYNGEERAKGNILERFSAQQFPDLHSELNLSSLELGDSALYFCASSGSTVNEQFFGPGTRLTVL.

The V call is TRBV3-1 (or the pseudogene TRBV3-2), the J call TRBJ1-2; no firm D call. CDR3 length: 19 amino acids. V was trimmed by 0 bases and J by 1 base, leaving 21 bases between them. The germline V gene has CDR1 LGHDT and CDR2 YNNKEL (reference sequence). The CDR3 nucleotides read TGTGCCAGCAGCCAAGATTCGGGCAGGCCGAAAGAACTTAACTATGGCTACACCTTC. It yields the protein CASSQDSGRPKELNYGYTF.

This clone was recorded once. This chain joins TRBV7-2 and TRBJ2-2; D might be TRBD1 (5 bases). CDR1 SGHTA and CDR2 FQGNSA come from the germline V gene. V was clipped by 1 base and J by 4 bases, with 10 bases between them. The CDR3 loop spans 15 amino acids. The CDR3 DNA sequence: TGTGCCAGCAGCTTAGGAGCAGGGATCACCGGGGAGCTGTTTTTT. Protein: CASSLGAGITGELFF. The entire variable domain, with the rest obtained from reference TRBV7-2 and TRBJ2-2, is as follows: GAGVSQSPSNKVTEKGKDVELRCDPISGHTALYWYRQSLGQGLEFLIYFQGNSAPDKSGLPSDRFSAERTGGSVSTLTIQRTQQEDSAVYLCASSLGAGITGELFFGEGSRLTVL.

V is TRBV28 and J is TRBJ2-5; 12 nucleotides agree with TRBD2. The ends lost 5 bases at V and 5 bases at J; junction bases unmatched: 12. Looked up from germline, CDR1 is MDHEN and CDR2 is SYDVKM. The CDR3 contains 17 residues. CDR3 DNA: TGTGCCAGCAGTCTTTGGACTAGCGGGATCGGGTCGGAGACCCAGTACTTC. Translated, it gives CASSLWTSGIGSETQYF.

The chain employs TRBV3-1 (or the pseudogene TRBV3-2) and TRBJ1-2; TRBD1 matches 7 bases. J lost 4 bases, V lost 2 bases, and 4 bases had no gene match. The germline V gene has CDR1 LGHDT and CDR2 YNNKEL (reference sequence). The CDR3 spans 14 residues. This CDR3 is CASSQTTGAYGYTF. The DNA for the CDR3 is TGTGCCAGCAGCCAAACTACAGGGGCCTATGGCTACACCTTC.

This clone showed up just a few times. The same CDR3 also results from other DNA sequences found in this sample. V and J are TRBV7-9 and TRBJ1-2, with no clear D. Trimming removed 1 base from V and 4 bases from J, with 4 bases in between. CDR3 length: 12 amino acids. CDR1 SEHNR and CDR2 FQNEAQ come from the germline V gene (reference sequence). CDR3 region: CASSLGTYGYTF. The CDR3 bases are TGTGCCAGCAGCTTAGGGACCTATGGCTACACCTTC.

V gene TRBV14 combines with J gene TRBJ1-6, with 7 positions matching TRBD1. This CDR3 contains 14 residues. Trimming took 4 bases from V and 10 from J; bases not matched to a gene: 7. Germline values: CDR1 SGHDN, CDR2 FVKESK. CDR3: CASSLQGLRSPLHF. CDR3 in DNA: TGTGCCAGCAGCCTACAGGGGTTAAGGTCACCCCTCCACTTT. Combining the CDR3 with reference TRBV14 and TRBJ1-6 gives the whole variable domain EAGVTQFPSHSVIEKGQTVTLRCDPISGHDNLYWYRRVMGKEIKFLLHFVKESKQDESGMPNNRFLAERTGGTYSTLKVQPAELEDSGVYFCASSLQGLRSPLHFGNGTRLTVT.

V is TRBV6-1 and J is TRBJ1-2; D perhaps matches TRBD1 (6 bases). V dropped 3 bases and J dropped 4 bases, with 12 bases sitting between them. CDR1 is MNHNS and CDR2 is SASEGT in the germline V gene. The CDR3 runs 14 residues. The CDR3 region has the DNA TGTGCCAGCAGTGACCCCTCAGGGGCCTATGGCTACACCTTC. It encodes CASSDPSGAYGYTF.

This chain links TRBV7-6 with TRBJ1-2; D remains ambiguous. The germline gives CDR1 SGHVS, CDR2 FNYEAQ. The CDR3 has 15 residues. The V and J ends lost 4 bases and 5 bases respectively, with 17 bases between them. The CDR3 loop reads CASSSSGVPLYGYTF. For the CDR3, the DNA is TGTGCCAGCAGCTCAAGCGGGGTGCCATTGTATGGCTACACCTTC.

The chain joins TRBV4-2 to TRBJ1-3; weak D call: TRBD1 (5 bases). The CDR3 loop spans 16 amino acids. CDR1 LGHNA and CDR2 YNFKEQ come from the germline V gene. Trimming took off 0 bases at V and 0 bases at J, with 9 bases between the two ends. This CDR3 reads CASSQDRGGSGNTIYF. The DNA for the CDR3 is TGTGCCAGCAGCCAAGATCGGGGGGGCTCTGGAAACACCATATATTTT.

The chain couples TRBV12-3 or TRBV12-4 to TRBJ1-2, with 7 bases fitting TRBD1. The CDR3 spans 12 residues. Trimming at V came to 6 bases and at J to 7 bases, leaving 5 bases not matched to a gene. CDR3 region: CASSGRGSGYTF. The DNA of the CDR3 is TGTGCCAGCAGCGGCAGGGGGTCTGGCTACACCTTC.

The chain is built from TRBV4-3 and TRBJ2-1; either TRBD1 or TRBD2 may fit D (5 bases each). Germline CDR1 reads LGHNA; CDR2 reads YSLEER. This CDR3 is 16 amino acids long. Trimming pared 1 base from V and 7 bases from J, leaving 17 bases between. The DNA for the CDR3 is TGCGCCAGCAGCCAAGCAGGGACCTCCAGAAAGAATGAGCAGTTCTTC. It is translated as CASSQAGTSRKNEQFF.

The CDR3 protein is CAIGANTGELFF. The CDR3 region has the DNA TGTGCCATCGGGGCGAACACCGGGGAGCTGTTTTTT. The V call is TRBV10-3, the J call TRBJ2-2; D not certain. Germline V gene lookup returns CDR1 ENHRY and CDR2 SYGVKD. The CDR3 spans 12 residues. V was clipped by 8 bases and J by 0 bases, with 4 bases between them.

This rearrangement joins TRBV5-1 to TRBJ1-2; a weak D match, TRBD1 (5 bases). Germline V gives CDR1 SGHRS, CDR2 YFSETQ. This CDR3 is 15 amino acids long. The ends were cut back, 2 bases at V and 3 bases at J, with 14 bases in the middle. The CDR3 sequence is CASSLRDRSHYGYTF. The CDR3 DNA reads TGCGCCAGCAGCTTACGGGACCGTAGCCACTATGGCTACACCTTC.

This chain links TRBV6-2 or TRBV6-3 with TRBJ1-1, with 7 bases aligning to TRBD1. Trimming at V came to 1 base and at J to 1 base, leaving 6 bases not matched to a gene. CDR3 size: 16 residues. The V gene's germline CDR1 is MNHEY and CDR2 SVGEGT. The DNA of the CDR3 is TGTGCCAGCAGTTACTGGTTGACAGGGACGAACACTGAAGCTTTCTTT. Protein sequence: CASSYWLTGTNTEAFF.

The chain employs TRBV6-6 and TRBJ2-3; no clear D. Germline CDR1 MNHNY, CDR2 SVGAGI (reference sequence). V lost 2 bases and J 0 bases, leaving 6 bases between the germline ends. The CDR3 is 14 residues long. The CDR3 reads CASSYRRSTDTQYF. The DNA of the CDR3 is TGTGCCAGCAGTTACCGCCGCAGCACAGATACGCAGTATTTT.

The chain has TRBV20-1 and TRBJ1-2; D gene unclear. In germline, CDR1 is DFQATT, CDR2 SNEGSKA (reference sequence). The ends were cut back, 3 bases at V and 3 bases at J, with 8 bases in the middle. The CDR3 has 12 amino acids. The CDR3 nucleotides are TGCAGTGCTAGTGGGCAACACTATGGCTACACCTTC. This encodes CSASGQHYGYTF.

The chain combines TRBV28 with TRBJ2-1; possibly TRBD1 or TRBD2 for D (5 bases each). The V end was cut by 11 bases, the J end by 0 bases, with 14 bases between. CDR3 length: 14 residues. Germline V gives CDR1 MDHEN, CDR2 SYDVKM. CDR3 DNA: TGTGCCTCGAAAGGGACGCTCTCCTACAATGAGCAGTTCTTC. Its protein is CASKGTLSYNEQFF.

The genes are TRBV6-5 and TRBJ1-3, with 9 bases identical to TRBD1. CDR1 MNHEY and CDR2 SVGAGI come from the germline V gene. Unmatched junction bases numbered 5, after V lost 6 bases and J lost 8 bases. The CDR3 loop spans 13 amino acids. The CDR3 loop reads CASREGQGDTIYF. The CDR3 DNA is TGTGCCAGCAGGGAGGGACAGGGAGACACCATATATTTT.

CDR3 protein: CASSQGGEETQYF. CDR3 DNA: TGTGCCAGTAGCCAGGGAGGGGAGGAGACCCAGTACTTC. V usage is TRBV19 and J usage is TRBJ2-5, with TRBD2 identical over 7 bases. J was trimmed by 5 bases and V by 6 bases; bases with no gene match: 6. CDR1 is LNHDA, CDR2 SQIVND, per germline (reference sequence). This CDR3 region has 13 residues. Filled out from reference TRBV19 and TRBJ2-5, the complete variable domain reads DGGITQSPKYLFRKEGQNVTLSCEQNLNHDAMYWYRQDPGQGLRLIYYSQIVNDFQKGDIAEGYSVSREKKESFPLTVTSAQKNPTAFYLCASSQGGEETQYFGPGTRLLVL.

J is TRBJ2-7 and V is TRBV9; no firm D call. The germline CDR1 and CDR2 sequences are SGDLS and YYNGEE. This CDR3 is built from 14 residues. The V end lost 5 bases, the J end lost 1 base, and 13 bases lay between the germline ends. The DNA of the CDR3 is TGTGCCAGCAGTGTGGGCGGCGAGTCCTACGAGCAGTACTTC. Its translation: CASSVGGESYEQYF.

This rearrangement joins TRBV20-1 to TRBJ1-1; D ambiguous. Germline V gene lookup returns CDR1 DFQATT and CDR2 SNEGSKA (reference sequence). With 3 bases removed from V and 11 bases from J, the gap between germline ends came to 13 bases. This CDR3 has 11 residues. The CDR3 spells CSASPSRLAFF. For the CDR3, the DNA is TGCAGTGCTAGCCCGAGTCGATTGGCTTTCTTT.

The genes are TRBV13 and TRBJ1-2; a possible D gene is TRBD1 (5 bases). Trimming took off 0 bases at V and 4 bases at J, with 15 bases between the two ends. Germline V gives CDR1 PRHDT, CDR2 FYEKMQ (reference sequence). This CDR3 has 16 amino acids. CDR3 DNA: TGTGCCAGCAGCTTAGGGGGCATGGGGGTGAGCTATGGCTACACCTTC. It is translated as CASSLGGMGVSYGYTF. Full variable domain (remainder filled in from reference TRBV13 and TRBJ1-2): AAGVIQSPRHLIKEKRETATLKCYPIPRHDTVYWYQQGPGQDPQFLISFYEKMQSDKGSIPDRFSAQQFSDYHSELNMSSLELGDSALYFCASSLGGMGVSYGYTFGSGTRLTVV.

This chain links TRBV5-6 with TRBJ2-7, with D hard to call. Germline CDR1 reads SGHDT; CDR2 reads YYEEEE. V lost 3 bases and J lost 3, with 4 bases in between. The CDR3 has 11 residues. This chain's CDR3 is CASSSYYEQYF. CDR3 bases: TGTGCCAGCAGCTCGTACTACGAGCAGTACTTC.

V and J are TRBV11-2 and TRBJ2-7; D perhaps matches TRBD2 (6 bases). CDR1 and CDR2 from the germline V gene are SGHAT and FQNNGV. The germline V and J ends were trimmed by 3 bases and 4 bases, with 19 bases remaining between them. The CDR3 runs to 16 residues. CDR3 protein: CASSFTGTLSSYEQYF. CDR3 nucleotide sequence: TGTGCCAGCAGCTTTACCGGGACTCTTTCTAGTTACGAGCAGTACTTC.

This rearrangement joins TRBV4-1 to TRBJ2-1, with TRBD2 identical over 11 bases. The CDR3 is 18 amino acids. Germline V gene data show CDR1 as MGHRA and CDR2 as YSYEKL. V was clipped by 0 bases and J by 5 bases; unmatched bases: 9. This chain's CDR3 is CASSQDRLAGHVNNEQFF. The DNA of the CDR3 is TGCGCCAGCAGCCAAGATCGACTAGCGGGACACGTGAACAATGAGCAGTTCTTC.